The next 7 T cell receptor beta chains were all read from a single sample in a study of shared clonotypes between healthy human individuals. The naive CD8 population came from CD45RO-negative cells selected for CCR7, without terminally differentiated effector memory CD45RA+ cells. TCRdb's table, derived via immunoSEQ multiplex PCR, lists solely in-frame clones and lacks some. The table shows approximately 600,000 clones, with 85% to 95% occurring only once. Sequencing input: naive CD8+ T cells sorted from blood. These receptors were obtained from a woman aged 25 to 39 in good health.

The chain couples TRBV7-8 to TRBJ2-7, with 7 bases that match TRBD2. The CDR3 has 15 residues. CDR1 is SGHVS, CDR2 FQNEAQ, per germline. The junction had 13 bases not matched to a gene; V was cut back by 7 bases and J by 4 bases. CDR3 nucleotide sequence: TGTGCCAGCAACATCAACGGCGGGAGAGTGTACGAGCAGTACTTC. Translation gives CASNINGGRVYEQYF.

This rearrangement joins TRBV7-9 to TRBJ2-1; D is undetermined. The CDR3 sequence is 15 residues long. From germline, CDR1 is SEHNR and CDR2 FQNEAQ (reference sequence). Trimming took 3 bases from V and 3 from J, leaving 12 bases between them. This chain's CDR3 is CASSLSTGYYNEQFF. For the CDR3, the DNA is TGTGCCAGCAGCTTGTCAACTGGGTACTACAATGAGCAGTTCTTC.

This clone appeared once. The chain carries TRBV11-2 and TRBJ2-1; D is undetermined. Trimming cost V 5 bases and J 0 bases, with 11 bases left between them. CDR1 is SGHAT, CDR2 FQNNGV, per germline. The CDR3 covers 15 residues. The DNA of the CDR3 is TGTGCCAGCAGCGCCCCCCGGGTCTCCTACAATGAGCAGTTCTTC. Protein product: CASSAPRVSYNEQFF. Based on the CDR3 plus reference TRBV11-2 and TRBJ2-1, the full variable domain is EAGVAQSPRYKIIEKRQSVAFWCNPISGHATLYWYQQILGQGPKLLIQFQNNGVVDDSQLPKDRFSAERLKGVDSTLKIQPAKLEDSAVYLCASSAPRVSYNEQFFGPGTRLTVL.

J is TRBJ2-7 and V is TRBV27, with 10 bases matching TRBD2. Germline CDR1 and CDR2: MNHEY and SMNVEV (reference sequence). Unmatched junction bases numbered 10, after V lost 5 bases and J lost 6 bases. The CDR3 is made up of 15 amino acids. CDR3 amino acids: CASSAGLAYGSEQYF. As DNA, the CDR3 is TGTGCCAGCAGTGCGGGACTAGCGTACGGCTCCGAGCAGTACTTC.

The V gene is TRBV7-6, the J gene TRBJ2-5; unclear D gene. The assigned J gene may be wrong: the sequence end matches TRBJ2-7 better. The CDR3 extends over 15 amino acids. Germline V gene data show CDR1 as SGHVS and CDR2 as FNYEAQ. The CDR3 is CASSSHGSQLAEQYF. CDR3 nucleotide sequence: TGTGCCAGCAGCTCCCACGGCTCCCAGCTGGCCGAGCAGTACTTC.

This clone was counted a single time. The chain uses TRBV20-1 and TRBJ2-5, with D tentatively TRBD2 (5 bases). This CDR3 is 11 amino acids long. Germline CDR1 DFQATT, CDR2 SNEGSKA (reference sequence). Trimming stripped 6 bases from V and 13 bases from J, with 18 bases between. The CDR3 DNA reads TGCAGTGCAGATTGGGGAACAGCGGTGTACTTC. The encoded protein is CSADWGTAVYF.

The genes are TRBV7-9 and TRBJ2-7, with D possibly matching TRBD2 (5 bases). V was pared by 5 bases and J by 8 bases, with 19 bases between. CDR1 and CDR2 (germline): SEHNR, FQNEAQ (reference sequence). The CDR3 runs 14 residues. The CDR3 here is CASSKSWTPSQQYF. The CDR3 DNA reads TGTGCCAGCAGCAAAAGTTGGACTCCCTCGCAGCAGTACTTC.